This entry lists 19 T cell receptor beta chains sequenced from one sample in a study of T-cell memory formation after mild COVID-19. TCRdb fed the 5' RACE reads into MiXCR, producing one record per CDR3 protein. The table lists about 440,000 distinct CDR3 sequences, about 19% of them singletons, with 8.4% in the top ten. The source material was PBMCs or a T cell subset sorted from them (not recorded which). Receptor source: an adult woman who had mild COVID-19 (a few samples of this study predate the infection). Cell type and time point are not known.

The chain uses TRBV11-2 and TRBJ2-7; D is possibly TRBD1 (6 bases). The CDR3 totals 13 residues. Germline lookup yields CDR1 SGHAT and CDR2 FQNNGV. The V end lost 6 bases, the J end lost 12 bases, and 21 bases lay between the germline ends. The CDR3 loop is CASRVGGLQGTYF. CDR3 nucleotide sequence: TGTGCCAGCAGGGTAGGGGGTCTACAGGGAACGTACTTC. Full variable domain (missing parts from reference TRBV11-2 and TRBJ2-7): EAGVAQSPRYKIIEKRQSVAFWCNPISGHATLYWYQQILGQGPKLLIQFQNNGVVDDSQLPKDRFSAERLKGVDSTLKIQPAKLEDSAVYLCASRVGGLQGTYFGPGTRLTVT.

This clonotype has more than one count but fewer than ten. V and J are TRBV3-1 and TRBJ2-5, with a tentative D call TRBD2 (6 bases). Germline V CDR1 and CDR2: LGHDT, YNNKEL (reference sequence). Trimming shortened V by 4 bases and J by 3 bases, and 15 bases separated the two germline ends. The CDR3 is made up of 15 amino acids. The CDR3 coding sequence is TGTGCCAGCAGCCCGCTCGGAGGGGAGAAAGAGACCCAGTACTTC. This sequence encodes CASSPLGGEKETQYF.

This clonotype appeared many times. V and J are TRBV5-1 and TRBJ2-1; 9 bases are a match to TRBD2. This CDR3 contains 13 residues. The V gene's germline CDR1 is SGHRS and CDR2 YFSETQ. The V gene end was trimmed by 6 bases and the J gene end by 8 bases; junction bases not matched to a gene: 6. The CDR3 nucleotides read TGCGCCAGCATGACGGCGGGAGGGGATGAGCAGTTCTTC. Translated, it gives CASMTAGGDEQFF. The full variable domain, rest sourced from reference TRBV5-1 and TRBJ2-1, is KAGVTQTPRYLIKTRGQQVTLSCSPISGHRSVSWYQQTPGQGLQFLFEYFSETQRNKGNFPGRFSGRQFSNSRSEMNVSTLELGDSALYLCASMTAGGDEQFFGPGTRLTVL.

The chain is built from TRBV20-1 and TRBJ2-5; tentative D call: TRBD1 (5 bases). Germline loops: CDR1 DFQATT, CDR2 SNEGSKA (reference sequence). V was trimmed by 0 bases and J by 7 bases, leaving 12 bases between them. The CDR3 runs to 13 residues. CDR3 DNA: TGCAGTGCTAGAGATCCCTCAGGGTGGACCCAGTACTTC. Amino acids: CSARDPSGWTQYF.

The chain joins TRBV27 to TRBJ1-2; no definite D call. Germline values: CDR1 MNHEY, CDR2 SMNVEV (reference sequence). The CDR3 is made up of 18 amino acids. The germline V and J ends were trimmed by 8 bases and 4 bases, with 29 bases remaining between them. CDR3 sequence reads: CASGFLAPRWEIGYGYTF. DNA for the CDR3: TGTGCCAGCGGGTTTTTAGCGCCCCGGTGGGAAATCGGCTATGGCTACACCTTC.

The chain couples TRBV5-1 to TRBJ2-7, with 7 bases fitting TRBD2. With V trimmed by 3 bases and J by 6 bases, 15 bases remained unmatched. The CDR3 length is 16 residues. From germline, CDR1 is SGHRS and CDR2 YFSETQ. CDR3 coding DNA: TGCGCCAGCAGCTCCCTCGAGTCGCGGGAGTTATCCGAGCAGTACTTC. This sequence encodes CASSSLESRELSEQYF.

V gene TRBV7-3 combines with J gene TRBJ1-1; TRBD1 is a possible D gene (6 bases). Germline V gene sequence: CDR1 SGHTA, CDR2 FQGTGA. The CDR3 covers 15 residues. V lost 0 bases and J lost 3, with 11 bases in between. In DNA, the CDR3 is TGTGCCAGCAGCTTAACCTCAGGGGTGGACACTGAAGCTTTCTTT. Its protein product is CASSLTSGVDTEAFF.

This chain connects TRBV29-1 to TRBJ1-5; D remains unclear. Germline V gene data show CDR1 as SQVTM and CDR2 as ANQGSEA. The CDR3 is 16 amino acids. V gave up 4 bases and J gave up 2 bases, with 18 bases separating them. CDR3 protein: CSVVEPRPRGNQPQHF. CDR3 nucleotides: TGCAGCGTTGTAGAACCTCGCCCGAGAGGCAATCAGCCCCAGCATTTT. Full variable domain (rest looked up from reference TRBV29-1 and TRBJ1-5): SAVISQKPSRDICQRGTSLTIQCQVDSQVTMMFWYRQQPGQSLTLIATANQGSEATYESGFVIDKFPISRPNLTFSTLTVSNMSPEDSSIYLCSVVEPRPRGNQPQHFGDGTRLSIL.

The chain joins TRBV9 to TRBJ2-2; possibly TRBD2 for D (5 bases). CDR1 SGDLS and CDR2 YYNGEE come from the germline V gene. The CDR3 runs 16 residues. Trimming pared 3 bases from V and 0 bases from J, leaving 12 bases between. CDR3 sequence: CASSEAAVANTGELFF. DNA for the CDR3: TGTGCCAGCAGCGAAGCGGCGGTTGCGAACACCGGGGAGCTGTTTTTT.

This clonotype was detected only once. The rearrangement joins TRBV20-1 to TRBJ1-5, with D maybe TRBD1 (6 bases). The CDR3 sequence is 18 residues long. Germline values: CDR1 DFQATT, CDR2 SNEGSKA (reference sequence). The V end lost 3 bases, the J end lost 2 bases, and 23 bases lay between the germline ends. The CDR3 is CSASRWTGAWWGNQPQHF. In DNA, the CDR3 is TGCAGTGCTAGTAGGTGGACGGGGGCTTGGTGGGGCAATCAGCCCCAGCATTTT.

The rearrangement uses TRBV2 and TRBJ1-5; a weak D match, TRBD1 (5 bases). The length of the CDR3 is 15 residues. Trimming pared 8 bases from V and 0 bases from J, leaving 14 bases between. Germline assignment: CDR1 SNHLY and CDR2 FYNNEI. Written as DNA, the CDR3 is TGTGCCAGCCGCCGGGACTCTGATAGCAATCAGCCCCAGCATTTT. Protein product: CASRRDSDSNQPQHF.

This clonotype was counted only a few times. The CDR3 DNA reads as TGTGCCAGCAGGACTGGACTAGCGGGGGAACAGTATTTT. This encodes CASRTGLAGEQYF. The chain has TRBV12-3 or TRBV12-4 and TRBJ2-3, with 13 nucleotides matching TRBD2. V was pared by 6 bases and J by 12 bases, with 6 bases of the junction left unmatched. This CDR3 is 13 amino acids long.

CDR3 sequence: CSVELDEQFF. The CDR3 DNA reads TGCAGCGTTGAGCTAGATGAGCAGTTCTTC. This chain joins TRBV29-1 and TRBJ2-1; no clear D. Trimming took off 3 bases at V and 8 bases at J, with 5 bases between the two ends. CDR1 is SQVTM, CDR2 ANQGSEA, per germline. This CDR3 comprises 10 residues.

This clonotype was observed a few times. This sequence joins TRBV5-1 and TRBJ2-5; possible D gene TRBD1, 5 bases. V was shortened by 4 bases and J by 6 bases, with 13 bases between the two germline ends. In germline, CDR1 is SGHRS, CDR2 YFSETQ. This CDR3 comprises 13 residues. In DNA, the CDR3 is TGCGCCAGCAGCCGCGACAGTGGAAAGACCCAGTACTTC. It is translated as CASSRDSGKTQYF.

The chain combines TRBV4-1 with TRBJ1-5; D ambiguous. V lost 0 bases and J 0 bases, leaving 3 bases between the germline ends. This CDR3 comprises 14 residues. Germline CDR1 MGHRA, CDR2 YSYEKL. Written as DNA, the CDR3 is TGCGCCAGCAGCCAAGATTCTAGCAATCAGCCCCAGCATTTT. It yields the protein CASSQDSSNQPQHF.

The chain combines TRBV4-3 with TRBJ2-1; D call uncertain. The germline V and J ends were trimmed by 3 bases and 8 bases, with 14 bases remaining between them. CDR3 length: 14 residues. Per germline, CDR1 LGHNA and CDR2 YSLEER. The CDR3 DNA follows: TGCGCCAGCAGCCAGGGGATTAGCCTGTATGAGCAGTTCTTC. Its translation is CASSQGISLYEQFF.

This clonotype has more than one count but fewer than ten. In nucleotides, the CDR3 is TGTGCCAGCAGCCCCGGTCCGGGGCGGGGGAACACTGAAGCTTTCTTT. Translating gives CASSPGPGRGNTEAFF. The V and J genes are TRBV7-9 and TRBJ1-1; D possibly corresponds to TRBD1 (5 bases). Germline CDR1 and CDR2: SEHNR and FQNEAQ (reference sequence). Trimming stripped 5 bases from V and 1 base from J, with 17 bases between. This CDR3 has 16 amino acids.

The sample holds a few counts of this clonotype. The CDR3 loop is CASSIQGQKNSPLHF. CDR3 nucleotide sequence: TGTGCCAGCAGCATTCAGGGACAGAAAAATTCACCCCTCCACTTT. The V and J genes are TRBV7-9 and TRBJ1-6, with TRBD1 matching 7 bases. Germline V gives CDR1 SEHNR, CDR2 FQNEAQ (reference sequence). The CDR3 runs 15 residues. The V gene end was trimmed by 5 bases and the J gene end by 7 bases; junction bases not matched to a gene: 8. Full variable domain (remainder filled in from reference TRBV7-9 and TRBJ1-6): DTGVSQNPRHKITKRGQNVTFRCDPISEHNRLYWYRQTLGQGPEFLTYFQNEAQLEKSRLLSDRFSAERPKGSFSTLEIQRTEQGDSAMYLCASSIQGQKNSPLHFGNGTRLTVT.

Ten or more counts support this clonotype. The CDR3 DNA reads TGTGCCATCAGAGAGGACTCCTACAATGAGCAGTTCTTC. Amino acids: CAIREDSYNEQFF. The J gene is TRBJ2-1, the V gene TRBV10-3; D unresolved. This CDR3 spans 13 amino acids. Per germline, CDR1 ENHRY and CDR2 SYGVKD. V dropped 6 bases and J dropped 0 bases, with 6 bases sitting between them.